This TCR beta chain was retrieved from a study of T cell repertoires in cytomegalovirus infection. Across the study: CMV infection and matching HLA type were both indicated by public TCR beta signatures. Study findings and constraints: Cumulative frequency (of public TCR beta family members) identified carriers of CMV plus the relevant HLA. Clonotypes of TCR beta that were HLA-C-restricted and CMV-specific dominated the ex vivo response.

MiXCR was run by TCRdb on the reads, yielding one entry per CDR3 protein. The data show about 920,000 distinct CDR3 sequences, approximately 31% seen once. This clonotype was observed a handful of times. Its antigen is not identified. CDR1 SGHTA and CDR2 FQGTGA come from the germline V gene. This CDR3 is built from 15 residues. V shed 2 bases and J shed 2 bases, with 12 bases lying between them. This TCR came from a human donor in good health (CMV status not recorded). Some clones in this sample may be carry-over from other donors' samples. The sequencing used cultured CD8+ T cells from PBMCs, collected from culture after CMV antigen stimulation. The rearrangement links TRBV7-3 to TRBJ1-2; D is uncertain. CDR3: CASSLSPNGNYGYTF. CDR3 in DNA: TGTGCCAGCAGCTTATCTCCGAACGGGAACTATGGCTACACCTTC.